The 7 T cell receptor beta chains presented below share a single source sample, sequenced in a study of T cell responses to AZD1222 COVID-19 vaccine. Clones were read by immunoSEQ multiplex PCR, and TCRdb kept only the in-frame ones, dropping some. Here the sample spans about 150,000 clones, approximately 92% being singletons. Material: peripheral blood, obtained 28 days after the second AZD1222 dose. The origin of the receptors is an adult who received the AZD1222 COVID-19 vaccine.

For the CDR3, the DNA is TGTGCCAGTAGTATACGGCAGTATAATGAAAAACTGTTTTTT. Residues: CASSIRQYNEKLFF. The chain has TRBV19 and TRBJ1-4; D is undetermined. V lost 2 bases, J lost 4 bases, and 8 bases lay in between. Germline lookup yields CDR1 LNHDA and CDR2 SQIVND (reference sequence). The CDR3 is 14 amino acids.

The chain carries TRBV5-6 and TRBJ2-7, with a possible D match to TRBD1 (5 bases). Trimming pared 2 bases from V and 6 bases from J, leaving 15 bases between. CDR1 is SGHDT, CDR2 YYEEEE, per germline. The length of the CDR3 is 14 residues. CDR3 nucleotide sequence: TGTGCCAGCAGCTTAAGTCAGGGTCTCATCGAGCAGTACTTC. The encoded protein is CASSLSQGLIEQYF. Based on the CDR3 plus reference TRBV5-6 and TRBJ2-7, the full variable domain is DAGVTQSPTHLIKTRGQQVTLRCSPKSGHDTVSWYQQALGQGPQFIFQYYEEEERQRGNFPDRFSGHQFPNYSSELNVNALLLGDSALYLCASSLSQGLIEQYFGPGTRLTVT.

This chain's CDR3 is CASSFDYYNEQFF. CDR3 sequence (DNA): TGTGCCAGCAGTTTCGACTACTACAATGAGCAGTTCTTC. The chain links TRBV27 to TRBJ2-1; a weak D match, TRBD2 (5 bases). Trimming cost V 3 bases and J 3 bases, with 6 bases left between them. The CDR3 contains 13 residues. Germline loops: CDR1 MNHEY, CDR2 SMNVEV (reference sequence).

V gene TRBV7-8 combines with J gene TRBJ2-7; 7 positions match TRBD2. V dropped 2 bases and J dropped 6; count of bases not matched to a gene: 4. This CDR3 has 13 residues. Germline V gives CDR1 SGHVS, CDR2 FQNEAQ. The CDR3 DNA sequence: TGTGCCAGCAGCTTAAGACTAGCTGGCGAGCAGTACTTC. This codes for CASSLRLAGEQYF.

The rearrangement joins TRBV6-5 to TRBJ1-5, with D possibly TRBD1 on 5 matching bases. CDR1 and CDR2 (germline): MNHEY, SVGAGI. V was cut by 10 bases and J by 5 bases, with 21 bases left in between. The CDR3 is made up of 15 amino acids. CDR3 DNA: TGTGCCACGCGACGGGGGTTCGCCCAGGATCAGCCCCAGCATTTT. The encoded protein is CATRRGFAQDQPQHF.

The CDR3 region has the DNA TGCAGTGCCAGTAGTCGCGTTAACTATGGCTACACCTTC. Its protein product is CSASSRVNYGYTF. This chain joins TRBV20-1 and TRBJ1-2; D gene uncertain. The germline CDR1 and CDR2 sequences are DFQATT and SNEGSKA (reference sequence). This CDR3 has 13 residues. V was trimmed by 6 bases and J by 1 base, leaving 12 bases between them.

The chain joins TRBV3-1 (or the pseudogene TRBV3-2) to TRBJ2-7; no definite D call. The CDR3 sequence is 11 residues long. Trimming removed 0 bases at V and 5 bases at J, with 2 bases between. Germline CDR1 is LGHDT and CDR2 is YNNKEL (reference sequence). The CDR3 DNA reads TGTGCCAGCAGCCAAGAAAACGAGCAGTACTTC. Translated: CASSQENEQYF.